This T cell receptor (beta chain) stems from a study of blood T cell repertoires in COVID-19. Study details: The United States, Italy and Spain provided the acute and convalescent COVID-19 samples. Sources were T cells, B-cell-depleted T cells, or PBMCs; the material itself was cDNA or gDNA.

V gave up 0 bases and J gave up 5 bases; unmatched junction bases: 2. The CDR3 covers 14 residues. Germline assignment: CDR1 SGHRS and CDR2 YFSETQ. Methods used by the authors: Estimation of nucleated cell counts was performed using reference gene primer amplification. The method was immunoSEQ multiplex PCR; TCRdb's version includes in-frame clones alone and lacks a portion of them. From that table come the V and J calls and clone size; the DNA was used to work out D and trimming. The sample holds 160,000 or so clones, over 80% seen once. Sequenced material: peripheral blood. The gene calls are TRBV5-1 and TRBJ2-3; 8 nucleotides match TRBD2. The TCR was taken from a woman aged 60-70 years who had recovered from COVID-19. CDR3 in amino acids: CASSLATSGDTQYF. The CDR3 coding sequence is TGCGCCAGCAGCTTGGCCACTAGCGGAGATACGCAGTATTTT.